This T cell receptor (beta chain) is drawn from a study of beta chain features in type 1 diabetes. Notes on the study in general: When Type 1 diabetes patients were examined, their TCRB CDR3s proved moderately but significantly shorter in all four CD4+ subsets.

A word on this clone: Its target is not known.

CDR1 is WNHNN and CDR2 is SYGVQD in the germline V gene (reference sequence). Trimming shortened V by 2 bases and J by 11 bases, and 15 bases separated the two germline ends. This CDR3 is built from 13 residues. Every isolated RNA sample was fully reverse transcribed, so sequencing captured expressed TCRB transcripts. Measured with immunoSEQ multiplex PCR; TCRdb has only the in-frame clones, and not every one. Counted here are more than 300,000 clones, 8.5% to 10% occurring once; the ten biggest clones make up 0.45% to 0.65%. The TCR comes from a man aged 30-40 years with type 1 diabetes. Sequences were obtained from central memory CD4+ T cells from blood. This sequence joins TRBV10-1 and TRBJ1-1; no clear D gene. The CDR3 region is CASSENYALVAFF. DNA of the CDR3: TGCGCCAGCAGTGAGAACTACGCCTTGGTCGCTTTCTTT.